Listed below are T cell receptor beta chains from one sample, sequenced in a study of shared clonotypes between healthy human individuals. Assay: immunoSEQ multiplex PCR; the TCRdb copy retains only in-frame clones and omits some. The table records about 2.2 million clones, 85% to 95% of them present only once. Sample: naive CD8+ T cells from PBMCs. Receptors were obtained from a man younger than 35 in good health. Some clones in this sample may be carry-over from other donors' samples. CDR3s include the opening cysteine and the closing phenylalanine or tryptophan. A D gene is named only where the DNA matches it firmly. Clone size is shown for a subset of rows, as once, few, many or a class of expanded clone.

TRBV2,NA,TRBJ2-3,NA,CASGPASISTDTQYF,TGTGCCAGCGGACCTGCTAGCATAAGCACAGATACGCAGTATTTT
TRBV5-1,TRBD2,TRBJ2-3,NA,CASSLPAGVATDTQYF,TGCGCCAGCAGCTTGCCAGCGGGAGTTGCCACAGATACGCAGTATTTT
TRBV30,TRBD1,TRBJ2-7,once,CAWSLGTGGTYEQYF,TGTGCCTGGAGTCTCGGGACAGGGGGGACCTACGAGCAGTACTTC
TRBV4-1,NA,TRBJ2-1,NA,CASSVASRGSYNEQFF,TGCGCCAGCAGCGTAGCCAGTAGGGGGTCCTACAATGAGCAGTTCTTC
TRBV5-1,TRBD1,TRBJ2-7,NA,CASSSRDRGHEQYF,TGCGCCAGCAGCTCCCGGGACAGGGGGCACGAGCAGTACTTC
TRBV27,NA,TRBJ1-5,NA,CASSFVGSNQPQHF,TGTGCCAGCAGTTTTGTCGGAAGCAATCAGCCCCAGCATTTT
TRBV7-2,TRBD2,TRBJ2-1,NA,CASSLLGLAEQFF,TGTGCCAGCAGCTTATTGGGACTAGCGGAGCAGTTCTTC
TRBV29-1,TRBD2,TRBJ2-1,NA,CSVEFTLAGGSSYNEQFF,TGCAGCGTCGAATTTACCCTAGCGGGTGGGAGCTCCTACAATGAGCAGTTCTTC
TRBV5-4,NA,TRBJ1-1,NA,CASSTDGRGPTEAFF,TGTGCCAGCAGCACCGATGGACGCGGGCCCACTGAAGCTTTCTTT
TRBV6-5,NA,TRBJ2-7,once,CASSPLEVSSYEQYF,TGTGCCAGCAGCCCCCTTGAAGTGAGCTCCTACGAGCAGTACTTC
TRBV9,NA,TRBJ2-5,NA,CASSVAGSSGETQYF,TGTGCCAGCAGCGTAGCTGGTAGCAGCGGGGAGACCCAGTACTTC
TRBV9,NA,TRBJ2-7,NA,CASSVEGYSYEQYF,TGTGCCAGCAGCGTAGAGGGCTACTCCTACGAGCAGTACTTC
TRBV27,NA,TRBJ1-3,NA,CASSSDLSGNTIYF,TGTGCCAGCAGTTCCGACCTCTCTGGAAACACCATATATTTT
TRBV4-3,TRBD2,TRBJ2-5,NA,CASSTGLAGQETQYF,TGCGCCAGCAGCACGGGACTAGCGGGACAAGAGACCCAGTACTTC
TRBV27,NA,TRBJ2-2,NA,CASSLMYTGELFF,TGTGCCAGCAGTTTAATGTACACCGGGGAGCTGTTTTTT
TRBV4-1,NA,TRBJ2-1,once,CASSQDLNNEQFF,TGCGCCAGCAGCCAAGATTTGAACAATGAGCAGTTCTTC
TRBV27,NA,TRBJ2-1,NA,CASSLRGRDNEQFF,TGTGCCAGCAGTTTGAGAGGGCGCGACAATGAGCAGTTCTTC
TRBV27,NA,TRBJ2-7,NA,CASSLAFPVSNEQYF,TGTGCCAGCAGTTTGGCCTTCCCTGTTTCTAACGAGCAGTACTTC
TRBV7-9,NA,TRBJ2-7,once,CASSDPRRANYEQYF,TGTGCCAGCAGCGACCCCCGCAGGGCTAACTACGAGCAGTACTTC
TRBV29-1,TRBD1,TRBJ2-7,NA,CSVVGTGALGEQYF,TGCAGCGTTGTCGGGACAGGGGCTCTTGGAGAGCAGTACTTC
TRBV7-9,NA,TRBJ2-7,NA,CASSTLEEGPYEQYF,TGTGCCAGCAGCACCCTAGAGGAGGGGCCCTACGAGCAGTACTTC
TRBV4-2,TRBD2,TRBJ2-7,NA,CASSPSSGRRYYEQYF,TGTGCCAGCAGCCCAAGTAGCGGGAGGAGGTACTACGAGCAGTACTTC
TRBV27,NA,TRBJ1-5,NA,CASSPLRQRDQPQHF,TGTGCCAGCAGCCCCCTAAGACAGAGGGATCAGCCCCAGCATTTT
TRBV5-4,TRBD2,TRBJ2-7,NA,CASSSPGLAGYEQYF,TGTGCCAGCAGCTCACCGGGACTAGCGGGATACGAGCAGTACTTC
TRBV28,TRBD1,TRBJ2-7,NA,CASSFPPTGQNSYEQYF,TGTGCCAGCAGCTTCCCCCCCACGGGACAGAACTCCTACGAGCAGTACTTC
TRBV7-3,TRBD2,TRBJ2-7,NA,CASSPSAGAVYEQYF,TGTGCCAGCAGCCCCTCCGCGGGAGCCGTGTACGAGCAGTACTTC
TRBV4-3,TRBD2,TRBJ2-1,NA,CASSQDLVREAGYNEQFF,TGCGCCAGCAGCCAAGATCTCGTGCGGGAGGCGGGATACAATGAGCAGTTCTTC
TRBV19,NA,TRBJ2-7,NA,CASSNVRAPLSGEQYF,TGTGCCAGTAGTAATGTCCGGGCCCCTCTCTCGGGCGAGCAGTACTTC
TRBV6-5,NA,TRBJ2-7,NA,CASRPRVGPYEQYF,TGTGCCAGCAGACCTAGGGTAGGGCCCTACGAGCAGTACTTC
TRBV18,TRBD2,TRBJ2-1,NA,CASSPQLAGENNEQFF,TGTGCCAGCTCACCACAACTAGCGGGAGAAAACAATGAGCAGTTCTTC
TRBV5-5,NA,TRBJ2-4,once,CASAVVLSNIQYF,TGTGCAAGCGCGGTGGTGTTATCAAACATTCAGTACTTC
TRBV27,NA,TRBJ1-2,NA,CASSLSGLLNYGYTF,TGTGCCAGCAGTTTATCCGGGCTCCTTAACTATGGCTACACCTTC
TRBV2,NA,TRBJ2-3,NA,CASRGDSTYIRTDTQYF,TGTGCCAGCAGGGGGGATAGCACCTATATTCGCACAGATACGCAGTATTTT
TRBV10-3,NA,TRBJ2-2,NA,CAILGRTDTGELFF,TGTGCCATCCTAGGCAGGACGGACACCGGGGAGCTGTTTTTT
TRBV25-1,TRBD2,TRBJ2-1,NA,CASKSWEGPSEQFF,TGTGCCAGCAAGAGCTGGGAGGGCCCGAGTGAGCAGTTCTTC
TRBV29-1,TRBD2,TRBJ2-1,NA,CSVTPRLAGGYNEQFF,TGCAGCGTTACCCCGAGACTAGCGGGAGGCTACAATGAGCAGTTCTTC
TRBV7-2,NA,TRBJ2-1,once,CASGYRDEQFF,TGTGCCAGCGGCTACAGGGATGAGCAGTTCTTC
TRBV11-2,NA,TRBJ2-2,NA,CASSPHWPPVGTGELFF,TGTGCCAGCTCCCCTCACTGGCCTCCGGTGGGAACCGGGGAGCTGTTTTTT
TRBV5-1,TRBD2,TRBJ2-3,NA,CASSLGVAGAVIDTQYF,TGCGCCAGCAGCTTGGGAGTAGCGGGAGCGGTCATAGATACGCAGTATTTT
TRBV27,NA,TRBJ1-4,NA,CASSQGGSNEKLFF,TGTGCCAGCAGTCAGGGTGGTTCTAATGAAAAACTGTTTTTT
TRBV28,NA,TRBJ2-7,NA,CASRPGFGGAYEQYF,TGTGCCAGCAGACCAGGCTTTGGAGGGGCCTACGAGCAGTACTTC
TRBV2,NA,TRBJ1-5,once,CASSEGLLGVSNQPQHF,TGTGCCAGCAGTGAAGGGCTCCTAGGGGTGAGCAATCAGCCCCAGCATTTT
TRBV27,NA,TRBJ2-4,NA,CASSSHRDPKNIQYF,TGTGCCAGCAGTTCGCACAGGGATCCTAAAAACATTCAGTACTTC
TRBV7-8,NA,TRBJ2-4,NA,CASSEHGPKDIQYF,TGTGCCAGCAGCGAACATGGGCCCAAGGACATTCAGTACTTC
TRBV7-9,TRBD1,TRBJ2-7,once,CASSDRDRPYEQYF,TGTGCCAGCAGCGACCGGGACAGACCCTACGAGCAGTACTTC
TRBV15,NA,TRBJ1-3,NA,CATSGLEGNTIYF,TGTGCCACCAGCGGACTTGAGGGAAACACCATATATTTT